The next 30 T cell receptor beta chains were all read from a single sample in a study of T-cell memory formation after mild COVID-19. Each CDR3 protein is one row after TCRdb ran MiXCR on the 5' RACE reads. The sample includes approximately 490,000 distinct CDR3 sequences, about a fifth seen only once; the top ten take around an eighth. What was sequenced was PBMCs or a T cell subset sorted from them (not recorded which). The receptors derive from an adult woman who had mild COVID-19 (a few samples of this study predate the infection). Cell type and time point are not known.

This clonotype was recorded a few times. The V call is TRBV10-3, the J call TRBJ2-2; TRBD1 matches at 9 bases. V dropped 3 bases and J dropped 1; count of bases not matched to a gene: 3. The germline gives CDR1 ENHRY, CDR2 SYGVKD. This CDR3 is built from 16 residues. In DNA, the CDR3 is TGTGCCATCAGTGACGGGACAGGGAAGAACACCGGGGAGCTGTTTTTT. It codes for CAISDGTGKNTGELFF.

The rearrangement uses TRBV10-3 and TRBJ2-5, with 8 bases aligning to TRBD1. Germline trimming cut 8 bases from V and 5 bases from J; bases unmatched to any gene: 10. The CDR3 is 14 residues long. The germline V gene encodes CDR1 ENHRY and CDR2 SYGVKD. This CDR3 is CAIAEQGVRETQYF. The CDR3, as DNA: TGTGCCATCGCCGAACAGGGGGTTAGGGAGACCCAGTACTTC.

Only a few counts were recorded for this clonotype. The chain is built from TRBV6-2 or TRBV6-3 and TRBJ1-5, with D unresolved. This CDR3 contains 13 residues. Germline V gives CDR1 MNHEY, CDR2 SVGEGT. V was shortened by 7 bases and J by 0 bases, with 7 bases between the two germline ends. The CDR3 spells CASMDYSNQPQHF. The CDR3 region has the DNA TGTGCCAGCATGGATTATAGCAATCAGCCCCAGCATTTT.

The J gene is TRBJ1-4, the V gene TRBV7-8; no reliable D call. The ends were cut back, 1 base at V and 11 bases at J, with 17 bases in the middle. The CDR3 consists of 15 residues. Germline CDR1 reads SGHVS; CDR2 reads FQNEAQ. CDR3 sequence reads: CASSLGARKDGKLFF. CDR3 bases: TGTGCCAGCAGCTTAGGAGCCCGTAAAGATGGTAAACTGTTTTTT.

This sequence joins TRBV29-1 and TRBJ1-5; D is undetermined. This CDR3 is 13 amino acids long. CDR1 and CDR2 from the germline V gene are SQVTM and ANQGSEA. V was cut by 4 bases and J by 4 bases, with 11 bases left in between. The CDR3 DNA reads TGCAGCGTTGCCCGCTCATTGAATCAGCCCCAGCATTTT. The encoded protein is CSVARSLNQPQHF. Drawing the rest from reference TRBV29-1 and TRBJ1-5, the complete variable domain is SAVISQKPSRDICQRGTSLTIQCQVDSQVTMMFWYRQQPGQSLTLIATANQGSEATYESGFVIDKFPISRPNLTFSTLTVSNMSPEDSSIYLCSVARSLNQPQHFGDGTRLSIL.

V gene TRBV21-1 combines with J gene TRBJ1-4. TRBV21-1 is a pseudogene segment. The CDR3 is 15 residues long. CDR3 nucleotide sequence: TGTGCCAGCAGCAAAAAGGGCCCCATTAATGAAAAACTGTTTTTT. Translation: CASSKKGPINEKLFF.

The J gene is TRBJ1-2, the V gene TRBV7-9; D is unresolved. Germline CDR1 is SEHNR and CDR2 is FQNEAQ (reference sequence). The V and J ends lost 2 bases and 6 bases respectively, with 7 bases between them. This CDR3 is built from 12 residues. The CDR3 spells CASSLHIDGYTF. CDR3 in DNA: TGTGCCAGCAGCTTACATATCGATGGCTACACCTTC.

The CDR3 DNA is TGTGCCACCAGTGATTTGGGGTCGACAGATACGCAGTATTTT. This translates into CATSDLGSTDTQYF. The chain employs TRBV24-1 and TRBJ2-3; D gene uncertain. Trimming pared 0 bases from V and 3 bases from J, leaving 6 bases between. Germline lookup yields CDR1 KGHDR and CDR2 SFDVKD. The CDR3 runs to 14 residues.

The table lists this clonotype with many counts. The J gene is TRBJ2-1, the V gene TRBV7-9; 7 bases map to TRBD2. The CDR3 runs 15 residues. After removal of 5 bases from V and 5 bases from J, the junction contained 9 bases not matched to a gene. Germline assignment: CDR1 SEHNR and CDR2 FQNEAQ (reference sequence). CDR3 protein: CASSPAGLTNNEQFF. The DNA of the CDR3 is TGTGCCAGCAGCCCCGCGGGACTAACGAACAATGAGCAGTTCTTC.

The chain has TRBV12-3 or TRBV12-4 and TRBJ2-5; TRBD2 might be the D (5 bases). The CDR3 sequence is 15 residues long. Trimming shortened V by 6 bases and J by 4 bases, and 18 bases separated the two germline ends. CDR3 nucleotide sequence: TGTGCCAGCAGCTACTACCGGCTCGAGGGAGAGACCCAGTACTTC. It specifies CASSYYRLEGETQYF.

Only a few counts were recorded for this clonotype. This chain uses TRBV20-1 with TRBJ2-7; 8 positions match TRBD2. The germline V gene has CDR1 DFQATT and CDR2 SNEGSKA (reference sequence). The V gene end was trimmed by 3 bases and the J gene end by 6 bases; junction bases not matched to a gene: 13. The CDR3 covers 15 residues. The chain's CDR3 is CSASIPGLVPGEQYF. The CDR3 DNA follows: TGCAGTGCTAGCATTCCGGGACTAGTCCCGGGCGAGCAGTACTTC.

This clonotype was found a few times. This chain connects TRBV20-1 to TRBJ2-3; 8 nucleotides match TRBD2. The V and J ends lost 0 bases and 12 bases, in that order; junction bases with no gene match: 5. This CDR3 is 12 amino acids long. Germline V gives CDR1 DFQATT, CDR2 SNEGSKA (reference sequence). The CDR3 sequence is CSAREGLGPQYF. CDR3 coding DNA: TGCAGTGCTAGAGAGGGACTAGGACCCCAGTATTTT.

The rearrangement links TRBV5-1 to TRBJ2-1, with 12 bases fitting TRBD2. Germline CDR1 is SGHRS and CDR2 is YFSETQ. The J segment lost 7 bases and the V segment lost 0 bases, leaving 8 bases of the junction unmatched. This CDR3 comprises 17 residues. The CDR3 DNA reads TGCGCCAGCAGCTTGGAGCTAGCGGGAGGGCCAAGGAATGAGCAGTTCTTC. It encodes CASSLELAGGPRNEQFF.

This clonotype was counted a few times. J is TRBJ1-2 and V is TRBV4-3; D might be TRBD1 (5 bases). The V end lost 10 bases, the J end lost 8 bases, and 14 bases lay between the germline ends. This CDR3 comprises 11 residues. CDR1 is LGHNA, CDR2 YSLEER, per germline. CDR3 coding DNA: TGCGCCACCGGTTCGGGGCGCGGCTACACCTTC. It yields the protein CATGSGRGYTF.

The chain combines TRBV5-1 with TRBJ2-3; possible D gene TRBD2, 6 bases. CDR3 size: 15 residues. Germline CDR1 and CDR2: SGHRS and YFSETQ. V shed 7 bases and J shed 3 bases, with 18 bases lying between them. CDR3 residues: CASFSGSGKTDTQYF. The DNA for the CDR3 is TGCGCCAGCTTTTCCGGGAGCGGAAAAACAGATACGCAGTATTTT.

The rearrangement joins TRBV20-1 to TRBJ2-1; 14 bases agree with TRBD2. CDR1 is DFQATT, CDR2 SNEGSKA, per germline (reference sequence). The CDR3 is 14 amino acids. J gave up 7 bases and V 3 bases, and 2 bases lay outside the gene matches. Here the CDR3 reads CSASGLAGGNEQFF. The CDR3 DNA sequence: TGCAGTGCTAGTGGACTAGCGGGAGGAAATGAGCAGTTCTTC.

This clonotype showed up just a few times. This sequence joins TRBV6-1 and TRBJ2-3; a weak D match, TRBD2 (6 bases). Trimming shortened V by 5 bases and J by 2 bases, and 17 bases separated the two germline ends. The CDR3 totals 16 residues. From germline, CDR1 is MNHNS and CDR2 SASEGT. The CDR3 nucleotides are TGTGCCAGCAGTCCAATTCGTGCGGGGTCCACAGATACGCAGTATTTT. Translated: CASSPIRAGSTDTQYF.

In this sample, this clonotype turned up a few times. This chain joins TRBV12-3 or TRBV12-4 and TRBJ2-6, with TRBD1 matching 9 bases. The CDR3 loop spans 17 amino acids. J gave up 0 bases and V 7 bases, and 7 bases lay outside the gene matches. Here the CDR3 reads CASKAGTGSSGANVLTF. CDR3 nucleotides: TGTGCCAGCAAAGCCGGGACAGGGAGCTCTGGGGCCAACGTCCTGACTTTC.

The chain carries TRBV3-1 and TRBJ2-1; TRBD1 matches at 10 bases. The CDR3 sequence is 17 residues long. The ends lost 1 base at V and 8 bases at J; junction bases unmatched: 11. Germline V CDR1 and CDR2: LGHDT, YNNKEL (reference sequence). The CDR3 DNA is TGTGCCAGCAGCCAAGGTCGGGGACAGGGGCTCTGGGATGAGCAGTTCTTC. Its protein is CASSQGRGQGLWDEQFF.

This clonotype has at least ten counts. This chain uses TRBV12-3 or TRBV12-4 with TRBJ1-1; D possibly corresponds to TRBD1 (5 bases). V lost 2 bases and J 1 base, leaving 8 bases between the germline ends. The CDR3 contains 14 residues. CDR3 residues: CASSLNRKNTEAFF. CDR3 coding DNA: TGTGCCAGCAGTTTAAACAGGAAGAACACTGAAGCTTTCTTT.

The chain joins TRBV21-1 to TRBJ2-6; the table's D gene call, TRBD1, was not cross checked with the DNA. TRBV21-1 is a pseudogene locus. The CDR3 runs 16 residues. CDR3 DNA: TGTGCCAGCAGCTACCCCGGGGCCTCTGGGGCCAACGTCCTGACTTTC. Protein: CASSYPGASGANVLTF.

The J gene is TRBJ2-4, the V gene TRBV30; tentatively, D is TRBD2 (5 bases). The CDR3 has 12 residues. V lost 0 bases to trimming and J lost 8 bases, with 8 bases between them. Germline CDR1 reads GTSNPN; CDR2 reads SVGIG (reference sequence). The CDR3 spells CAWSVASYIQYF. As DNA, the CDR3 is TGTGCCTGGAGTGTAGCTAGCTACATTCAGTACTTC.

The chain joins TRBV5-1 to TRBJ1-3; D is possibly TRBD1 (5 bases). The germline V and J ends were trimmed by 7 bases and 7 bases, with 18 bases remaining between them. This CDR3 contains 14 residues. Germline-derived CDR1 and CDR2 are SGHRS and YFSETQ. CDR3 sequence (DNA): TGCGCCAGCTCAACCGGAGACTGGGACAACACCATATATTTT. Amino acids: CASSTGDWDNTIYF.

The V gene is TRBV25-1, the J gene TRBJ2-1; D possibly corresponds to TRBD2 (7 bases). The CDR3 extends over 14 amino acids. V shed 8 bases and J shed 2 bases, with 13 bases lying between them. From germline, CDR1 is MGHDK and CDR2 SYGVNS. The CDR3 reads CASGRGGAYNEQFF. The CDR3 DNA is TGTGCCAGCGGGAGGGGGGGCGCCTACAATGAGCAGTTCTTC.

The chain couples TRBV7-9 to TRBJ1-5, with D possibly TRBD1 on 5 matching bases. The CDR3 totals 17 residues. With 0 bases removed from V and 0 bases from J, the gap between germline ends came to 12 bases. CDR1 and CDR2 (germline): SEHNR, FQNEAQ (reference sequence). The CDR3 DNA reads TGTGCCAGCAGCTTAGCGGGATTACAGGATAGCAATCAGCCCCAGCATTTT. This codes for CASSLAGLQDSNQPQHF.

This sequence joins TRBV7-9 and TRBJ1-1, with 8 nucleotides matching TRBD1. Germline CDR1 SEHNR, CDR2 FQNEAQ (reference sequence). The V segment lost 5 bases and the J segment 0 bases; nucleotides outside the gene matches: 11. The CDR3 loop spans 17 amino acids. CDR3 nucleotide sequence: TGTGCCAGCAGCCCCCGGACAGGGAGACTAATGAACACTGAAGCTTTCTTT. Its protein product is CASSPRTGRLMNTEAFF.

The rearrangement joins TRBV3-1 to TRBJ2-2; D remains ambiguous. The CDR3 has 15 amino acids. Germline values: CDR1 LGHDT, CDR2 YNNKEL (reference sequence). V lost 4 bases to trimming and J lost 6 bases, with 15 bases between them. In nucleotides, the CDR3 is TGTGCCAGCAGCCCCTCAATTAATCTCGCCGGGGAGCTGTTTTTT. Translated, it gives CASSPSINLAGELFF.

The chain has TRBV7-2 and TRBJ2-3; possibly TRBD2 for D (6 bases). Germline assignment: CDR1 SGHTA and CDR2 FQGNSA. The CDR3 is 14 amino acids. V lost 5 bases to trimming and J lost 0 bases, with 9 bases between them. Here the CDR3 DNA reads TGTGCCAGCAGCGGGAGGCCGAGCACAGATACGCAGTATTTT. Translating it yields CASSGRPSTDTQYF.

This clonotype has ten or more counts. The V call is TRBV5-6, the J call TRBJ1-1; 8 bases match TRBD1. Trimming cost V 5 bases and J 8 bases; bases outside gene matches: 2. CDR3 size: 11 residues. Germline CDR1 SGHDT, CDR2 YYEEEE. The CDR3 spells CASSRDREAFF. Here the CDR3 DNA reads TGTGCCAGCAGTCGGGACAGGGAAGCTTTCTTT. The whole variable domain, remainder taken from reference TRBV5-6 and TRBJ1-1, is DAGVTQSPTHLIKTRGQQVTLRCSPKSGHDTVSWYQQALGQGPQFIFQYYEEEERQRGNFPDRFSGHQFPNYSSELNVNALLLGDSALYLCASSRDREAFFGQGTRLTVV.

This chain uses TRBV19 with TRBJ1-5, with a tentative D call TRBD1 (5 bases). The CDR3 covers 14 residues. The ends were cut back, 2 bases at V and 2 bases at J, with 7 bases in the middle. CDR1 is LNHDA and CDR2 is SQIVND in the germline V gene (reference sequence). In nucleotides, the CDR3 is TGTGCCAGTAGTATACGAGGGGGCAATCAGCCCCAGCATTTT. Its protein product is CASSIRGGNQPQHF. Looking up the rest from reference TRBV19 and TRBJ1-5 gives the full variable domain: DGGITQSPKYLFRKEGQNVTLSCEQNLNHDAMYWYRQDPGQGLRLIYYSQIVNDFQKGDIAEGYSVSREKKESFPLTVTSAQKNPTAFYLCASSIRGGNQPQHFGDGTRLSIL.